These T cell receptor beta chains were read from a single sample in a study of blood T cell repertoires in COVID-19. Some clones are missing from TCRdb's copy, which holds only in-frame ones; the method was immunoSEQ multiplex PCR. The sample shows 540,000 or so clones, about 89% of them seen only once. The material sequenced was peripheral blood. The receptors here all came from a woman aged 45-59 years with COVID-19, enrolled during active disease. Both conserved end residues are part of each CDR3. The D gene is left open where the match is weak. The listing skips clone size in some rows; elsewhere it reads once, few, many or a size class.

TRBV6-5	NA	NA	TRBJ1-2	TGTGCCAGCAGTTACTCGGCCGGAGACTATGGCTACACCTTC	CASSYSAGDYGYTF
TRBV7-7	TRBD2	once	TRBJ2-5	TGTGCCAGCAGCCCTGGACTAGCGGGGGGGCCAGAGACCCAGTACTTC	CASSPGLAGGPETQYF
TRBV3-1/TRBV3-2	TRBD1	NA	TRBJ1-2	TGTGCCAGCAGCCCGACAACAGGGGCGTACTATGGCTACACCTTC	CASSPTTGAYYGYTF
TRBV27	NA	NA	TRBJ2-1	TGTGCCAGCACTCTATACAATGAGCAGTTCTTC	CASTLYNEQFF
TRBV5-1	TRBD2	NA	TRBJ2-2	TGCGCCAGCAGGGGACTAGCGGGGGCCAGGACCGGGGAGCTGTTTTTT	CASRGLAGARTGELFF
TRBV6-5	TRBD2	once	TRBJ2-6	TGTGCCAGCAGTATGGGAGGGCTAGGGGCCAACGTCCTGACTTTC	CASSMGGLGANVLTF
TRBV27	NA	NA	TRBJ2-6	TGTGCCAGCAGTTTAGGGCAGCCCACTTACTCTGGGGCCAACGTCCTGACTTTC	CASSLGQPTYSGANVLTF
TRBV9	NA	NA	TRBJ1-1	TGTGCCAGCAGCGGAGATCCCTCCGGGGAACTCCCGAAGGAAGCTTTCTTT	CASSGDPSGELPKEAFF
TRBV3-1/TRBV3-2	TRBD1	NA	TRBJ2-1	TGTGCCAGCAGCCAATTTGCCCGGGACAGGCACAATGAGCAGTTCTTC	CASSQFARDRHNEQFF
TRBV6-4	TRBD1	NA	TRBJ2-5	TGTGCCAGCAGTTCCGGGACAGGCCGGGGGGAGACCCAGTACTTC	CASSSGTGRGETQYF
TRBV7-2	NA	NA	TRBJ2-7	TGTGCCAGCAGTTTCAAATCGGCGGTCACCTACGAGCAGTACTTC	CASSFKSAVTYEQYF
TRBV19	TRBD1	NA	TRBJ2-1	TGTGCCAGTAGTCTAGACGTAACAGGGGGTGAGCAGTTCTTC	CASSLDVTGGEQFF
TRBV5-6	NA	NA	TRBJ2-4	TGTGCCAGCAGCTCTCGAAACATTCAGTACTTC	CASSSRNIQYF
TRBV18	TRBD1	NA	TRBJ1-3	TGTGCCAGCTCACCTCAGGGGGCCCGCTCTGGAAACACCATATATTTT	CASSPQGARSGNTIYF
TRBV5-1	TRBD1	NA	TRBJ2-5	TGCGCCAGCAGCTCAGTGACAGGGGACGAGACCCAGTACTTC	CASSSVTGDETQYF
TRBV24-1	TRBD1	NA	TRBJ1-1	TGTGCCACTCAGACAGGGCCGAACACTGAAGCTTTCTTT	CATQTGPNTEAFF
TRBV4-1	NA	NA	TRBJ1-6	TGCGCCAGCAGCCACCCCCCCCGACAGCCTAATTCACCCCTCCACTTT	CASSHPPRQPNSPLHF
TRBV13	NA	NA	TRBJ1-5	TGTGCCAGCAGCTTACATGGCGGAATACAAAATAGCAATCAGCCCCAGCATTTT	CASSLHGGIQNSNQPQHF
TRBV5-1	TRBD1	NA	TRBJ1-4	TGCGCCAGCAGCTGGACAGGGGAAACTAATGAAAAACTGTTTTTT	CASSWTGETNEKLFF
TRBV2	NA	few	TRBJ1-2	TGTGCCAGCAGTGAATGGGAGGCTGGGGGCACCTTC	CASSEWEAGGTF
TRBV6-5	TRBD1	NA	TRBJ2-2	TGTGCCAGCAGTTACTCGCCAGGGGGCTGGACCGGGGAGCTGTTTTTT	CASSYSPGGWTGELFF
TRBV5-1	NA	NA	TRBJ2-7	TGCGCCAGCAGCTTGGCCGGGCAGGGAAGGTACGAGCAGTACTTC	CASSLAGQGRYEQYF
TRBV6-2/TRBV6-3	TRBD1	NA	TRBJ1-6	TGTGCCAGCAGTTACTCATGGACAGGGGGGGAATCACCCCTCCACTTT	CASSYSWTGGESPLHF
TRBV5-1	NA	NA	TRBJ1-1	TGCGCCAGCAGCGCGGGCCAGGAGGGCACTGAAGCTTTCTTT	CASSAGQEGTEAFF
TRBV7-9	NA	NA	TRBJ1-1	TGTGCCAGCAGCTTACAACGGGACATAAAGACTGAAGCTTTCTTT	CASSLQRDIKTEAFF
TRBV4-2	TRBD1	NA	TRBJ1-4	TGTGCCAGCAGCCAGATCGGACAGGGAGAGGGGGCAACTAATGAAAAACTGTTTTTT	CASSQIGQGEGATNEKLFF
TRBV9	TRBD2	NA	TRBJ2-2	TGTGCCAGCAGCCCCCTGGGACTAGCGGGGGTGGCCGGGGAGCTGTTTTTT	CASSPLGLAGVAGELFF
TRBV3-1/TRBV3-2	NA	NA	TRBJ1-5	TGTGCCAGCAGCTCCACAGCCGATCAGCCCCAGCATTTT	CASSSTADQPQHF
TRBV7-9	NA	NA	TRBJ1-4	TGTGCCAGCAGGCAAAACAGGGTCGCAACTAATGAAAAACTGTTTTTT	CASRQNRVATNEKLFF
TRBV2	TRBD1	NA	TRBJ2-5	TGTGCCAGCAGTGACCTAGGGGGCAGGGAGACCCAGTACTTC	CASSDLGGRETQYF
TRBV6-1	NA	NA	TRBJ2-7	TGTGCCAGCAGTGACGGCTGGAGTCAGAGTACCTACGAGCAGTACTTC	CASSDGWSQSTYEQYF
TRBV19	NA	NA	TRBJ1-1	TGTGCCAGTAGTATAGCCCAGGGCGAAGCTTTCTTT	CASSIAQGEAFF
TRBV6-4	TRBD1	NA	TRBJ1-6	TGTGCCAGCAGTCAGGACAGGGGGGTTGCACCCCTCCACTTT	CASSQDRGVAPLHF
TRBV3-1/TRBV3-2	NA	NA	TRBJ1-2	TGTGCCAGCAGCCCGGGGGGGAATACAAACTATGGCTACACCTTC	CASSPGGNTNYGYTF
TRBV19	NA	NA	TRBJ1-4	TGTGCCAGTCGTAAGGGGGTCGCCGGGCCTAATGAAAAACTGTTTTTT	CASRKGVAGPNEKLFF
TRBV4-1	NA	NA	TRBJ1-1	TGCGCCAGCAGCCAGCGGCAGGGAGGCACTGAAGCTTTCTTT	CASSQRQGGTEAFF
TRBV9	NA	NA	TRBJ1-4	TGTGCCAGCAGCACAGACCCGGGGGGTGGTGAAAAACTGTTTTTT	CASSTDPGGGEKLFF
TRBV6-1	TRBD2	NA	TRBJ2-3	TGTGCCAGCAGTGAAGCTCCTAGCGGGAGAGATACGCAGTATTTT	CASSEAPSGRDTQYF
TRBV27	TRBD1	NA	TRBJ2-3	TGTGCCAGCAGTTTAGCGGGACAGGGGTTAGATACGCAGTATTTT	CASSLAGQGLDTQYF
TRBV5-6	NA	NA	TRBJ2-7	TGTGCCAGCAGCCCGGAGGGTTCCTACGAGCAGTACTTC	CASSPEGSYEQYF
TRBV7-9	TRBD1	NA	TRBJ1-5	TGTGCCAGCAGCTTAGCCGGGACAGGGACCCAGCCCCAGCATTTT	CASSLAGTGTQPQHF
TRBV5-4	NA	NA	TRBJ2-5	TGTGCCAGCAGCTTCGCGGGGGCCCTACAAGAGACCCAGTACTTC	CASSFAGALQETQYF
TRBV4-2	NA	NA	TRBJ2-7	TGTGCCAGCAGCCCAATCCGGGGGGCGAGTTACGAGCAGTACTTC	CASSPIRGASYEQYF
TRBV6-2/TRBV6-3	NA	NA	TRBJ1-2	TGTGCCAGCAGTTCTCCGGACTTTCCCAGGGGCTATGGCTACACCTTC	CASSSPDFPRGYGYTF
TRBV9	TRBD1	NA	TRBJ2-3	TGTGCCAGCAGCCCTGGGACAGCTTCAGATACGCAGTATTTT	CASSPGTASDTQYF
TRBV27	TRBD1	NA	TRBJ2-7	TGTGCCAGCAGTTCTGGGACAGGGAGGAGGGTGGACGAGCAGTACTTC	CASSSGTGRRVDEQYF
TRBV18	TRBD1	NA	TRBJ1-3	TGTGCCAGCTCACGTGGGACAGCGGCCTCTGGAAACACCATATATTTT	CASSRGTAASGNTIYF
TRBV18	NA	NA	TRBJ1-4	TGTGCCAGCTCACACAGGGCGGGCGATGAAAAACTGTTTTTT	CASSHRAGDEKLFF
TRBV5-6	TRBD1	NA	TRBJ1-4	TGTGCCAGCAGCCCGGGACAGGGAGCAATGTTTTTT	CASSPGQGAMFF
TRBV10-3	NA	NA	TRBJ1-3	TGTGCCATCAAACCTGGCGGGGGGGACGGAAACACCATATATTTT	CAIKPGGGDGNTIYF
TRBV7-3	TRBD1	NA	TRBJ2-1	TGTGCCAGCAGCTTCGGACAGGGCAATGAGCAGTTCTTC	CASSFGQGNEQFF
TRBV6-5	TRBD1	NA	TRBJ2-2	TGTGCCAGCAGTTACTCGACAGGGGGCAACACCGGGGAGCTGTTTTTT	CASSYSTGGNTGELFF
TRBV23-1	TRBD1	NA	TRBJ2-1	TGCGCCAGCAGTCAATCCGGCAGGGGGTCCTACAATGAGCAGTTCTTC	CASSQSGRGSYNEQFF
TRBV24-1	NA	NA	TRBJ1-1	TGTGCCACCAAGTGCGGAGGGCCCACTGAAGCTTTCTTT	CATKCGGPTEAFF
TRBV24-1	NA	NA	TRBJ2-7	TGTGCCACCAGTGGCCCCGGGGGTAACGAGCAGTACTTC	CATSGPGGNEQYF
TRBV4-2	TRBD1	NA	TRBJ2-7	TGTGCCAGCAGCACACGGACAGGGGGACCCTACGAGCAGTACTTC	CASSTRTGGPYEQYF
TRBV6-1	TRBD2	NA	TRBJ2-1	TGTGCCAGCAGTGAAGTAGGGACTAGAGACTACAATGAGCAGTTCTTC	CASSEVGTRDYNEQFF
TRBV19	NA	NA	TRBJ1-5	TGTGCCAGTAGTATCCGGAGGAGCAATCAGCCCCAGCATTTT	CASSIRRSNQPQHF
TRBV12-3/TRBV12-4	NA	NA	TRBJ1-2	TGTGCCACCTTCTTGGGGGGTGGCTACACCTTC	CATFLGGGYTF